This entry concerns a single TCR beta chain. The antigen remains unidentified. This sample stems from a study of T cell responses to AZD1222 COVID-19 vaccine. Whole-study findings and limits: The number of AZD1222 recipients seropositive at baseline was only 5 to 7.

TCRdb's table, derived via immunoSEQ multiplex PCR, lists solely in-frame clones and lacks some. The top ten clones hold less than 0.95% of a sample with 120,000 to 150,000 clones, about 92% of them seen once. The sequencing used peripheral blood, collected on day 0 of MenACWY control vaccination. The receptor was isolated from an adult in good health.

The CDR3 nucleotides are TGTGCCAGCAGCCAAGTTACAGGGGTCAACAATGAGCAGTTCTTC. Encoded protein: CASSQVTGVNNEQFF. The V and J genes are TRBV4-2 and TRBJ2-1; the match to TRBD1 covers 7 bases. The germline gives CDR1 LGHNA, CDR2 YNFKEQ. Losses at the gene ends were 1 base for V and 5 bases for J; bases not matched to a gene: 5. This CDR3 region has 15 residues.